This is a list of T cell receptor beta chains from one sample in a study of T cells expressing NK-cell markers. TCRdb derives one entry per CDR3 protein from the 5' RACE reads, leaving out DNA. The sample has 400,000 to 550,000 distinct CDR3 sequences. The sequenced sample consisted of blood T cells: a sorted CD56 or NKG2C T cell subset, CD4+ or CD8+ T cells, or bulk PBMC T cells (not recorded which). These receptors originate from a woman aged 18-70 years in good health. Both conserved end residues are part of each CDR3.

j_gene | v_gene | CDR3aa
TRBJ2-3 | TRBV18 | CASSPGPDTQYF
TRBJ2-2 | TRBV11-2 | CASSLSPNTGELFF
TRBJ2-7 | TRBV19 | CASSIGGRATFYEQYF
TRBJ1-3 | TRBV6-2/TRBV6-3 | CASSRGASGNTIYF
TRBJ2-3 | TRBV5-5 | CASGGTSEDTQYF
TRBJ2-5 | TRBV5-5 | CASSLNTGETQYF
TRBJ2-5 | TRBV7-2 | CASSGDNRETQYF
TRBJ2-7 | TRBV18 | CASSPRTGLNNIYEQYF
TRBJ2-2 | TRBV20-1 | CSAPGQKTGELFF
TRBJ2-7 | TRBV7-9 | CASSLGGADYEQYF
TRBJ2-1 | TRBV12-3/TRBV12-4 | CATVAGAWNEQFF
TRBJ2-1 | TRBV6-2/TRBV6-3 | CASSYSRGSRRGNEQFF
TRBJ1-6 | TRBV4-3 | CASSQWTGDSPLHF
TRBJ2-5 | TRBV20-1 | CSGGPRTPETQYF
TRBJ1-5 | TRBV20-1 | CSAAPGFNQPQHF
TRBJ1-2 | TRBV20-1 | CSAPDRVWYGYTF
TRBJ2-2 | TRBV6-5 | CASSYRDWNGELFF
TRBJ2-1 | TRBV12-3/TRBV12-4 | CASSSRDYNEQFF